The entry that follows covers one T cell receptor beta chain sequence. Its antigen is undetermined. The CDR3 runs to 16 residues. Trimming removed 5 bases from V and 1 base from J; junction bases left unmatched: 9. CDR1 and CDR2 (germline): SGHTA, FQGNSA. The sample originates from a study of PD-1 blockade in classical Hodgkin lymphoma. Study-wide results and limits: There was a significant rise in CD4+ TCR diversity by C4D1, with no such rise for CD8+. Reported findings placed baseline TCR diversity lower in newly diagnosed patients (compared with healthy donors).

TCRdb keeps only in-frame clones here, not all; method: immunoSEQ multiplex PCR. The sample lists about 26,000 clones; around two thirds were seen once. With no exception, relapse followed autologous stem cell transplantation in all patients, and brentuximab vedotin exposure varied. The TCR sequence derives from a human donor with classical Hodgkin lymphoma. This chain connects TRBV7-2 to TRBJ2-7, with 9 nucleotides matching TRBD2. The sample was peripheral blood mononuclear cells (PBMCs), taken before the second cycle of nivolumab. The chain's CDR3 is CASSRRSSGTSYEQYF. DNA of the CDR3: TGTGCCAGCAGCCGTAGGTCTAGCGGGACGTCCTACGAGCAGTACTTC.